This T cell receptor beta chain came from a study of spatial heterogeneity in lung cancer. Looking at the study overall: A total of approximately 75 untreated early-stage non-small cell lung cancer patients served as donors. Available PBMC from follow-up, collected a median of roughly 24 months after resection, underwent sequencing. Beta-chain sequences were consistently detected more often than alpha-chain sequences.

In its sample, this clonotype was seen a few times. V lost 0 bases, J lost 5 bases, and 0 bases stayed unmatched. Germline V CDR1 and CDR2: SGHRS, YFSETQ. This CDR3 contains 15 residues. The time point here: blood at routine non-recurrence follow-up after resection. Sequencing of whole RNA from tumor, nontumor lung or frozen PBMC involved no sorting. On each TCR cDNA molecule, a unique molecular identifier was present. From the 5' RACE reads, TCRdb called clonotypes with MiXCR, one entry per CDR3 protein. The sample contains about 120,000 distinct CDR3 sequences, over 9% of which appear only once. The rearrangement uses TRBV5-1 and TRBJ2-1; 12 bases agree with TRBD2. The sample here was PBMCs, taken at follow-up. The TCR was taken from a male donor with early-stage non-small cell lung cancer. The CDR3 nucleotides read TGCGCCAGCAGCTTGGGGACTAGCGGGAACAATGAGCAGTTCTTC. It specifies CASSLGTSGNNEQFF.